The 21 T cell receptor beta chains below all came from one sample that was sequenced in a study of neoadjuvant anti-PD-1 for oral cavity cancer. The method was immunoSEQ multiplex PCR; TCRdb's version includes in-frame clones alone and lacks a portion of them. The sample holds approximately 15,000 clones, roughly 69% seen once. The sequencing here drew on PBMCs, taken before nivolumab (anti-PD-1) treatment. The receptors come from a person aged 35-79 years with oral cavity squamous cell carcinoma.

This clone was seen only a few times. The DNA of the CDR3 is TGTGCCAGTAGTCGGGAGGTGGGCACAGATACGCAGTATTTT. As protein: CASSREVGTDTQYF. The V call is TRBV19, the J call TRBJ2-3; 7 nucleotides align to TRBD2. This CDR3 spans 14 amino acids. V lost 5 bases to trimming and J lost 1 base; unmatched junction nucleotides: 3. CDR1 is LNHDA, CDR2 SQIVND, per germline (reference sequence). The full variable domain, completed using reference TRBV19 and TRBJ2-3, is DGGITQSPKYLFRKEGQNVTLSCEQNLNHDAMYWYRQDPGQGLRLIYYSQIVNDFQKGDIAEGYSVSREKKESFPLTVTSAQKNPTAFYLCASSREVGTDTQYFGPGTRLTVL.

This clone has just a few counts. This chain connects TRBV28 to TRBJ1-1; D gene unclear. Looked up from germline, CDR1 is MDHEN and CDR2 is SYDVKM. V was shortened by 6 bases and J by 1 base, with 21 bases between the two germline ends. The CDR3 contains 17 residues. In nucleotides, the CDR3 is TGTGCCAGCAGAGACCCCAGAGGTGTCGGTGGGAACACTGAAGCTTTCTTT. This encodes CASRDPRGVGGNTEAFF. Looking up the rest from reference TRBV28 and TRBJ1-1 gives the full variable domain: DVKVTQSSRYLVKRTGEKVFLECVQDMDHENMFWYRQDPGLGLRLIYFSYDVKMKEKGDIPEGYSVSREKKERFSLILESASTNQTSMYLCASRDPRGVGGNTEAFFGQGTRLTVV.

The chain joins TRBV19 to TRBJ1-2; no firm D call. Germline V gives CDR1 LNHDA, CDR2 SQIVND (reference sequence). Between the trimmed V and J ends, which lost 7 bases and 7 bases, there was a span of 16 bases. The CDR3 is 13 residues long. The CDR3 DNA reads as TGTGCCAGTAATCCGAAAATAAGGATTGGCTACACCTTC. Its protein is CASNPKIRIGYTF. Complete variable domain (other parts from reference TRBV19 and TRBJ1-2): DGGITQSPKYLFRKEGQNVTLSCEQNLNHDAMYWYRQDPGQGLRLIYYSQIVNDFQKGDIAEGYSVSREKKESFPLTVTSAQKNPTAFYLCASNPKIRIGYTFGSGTRLTVV.

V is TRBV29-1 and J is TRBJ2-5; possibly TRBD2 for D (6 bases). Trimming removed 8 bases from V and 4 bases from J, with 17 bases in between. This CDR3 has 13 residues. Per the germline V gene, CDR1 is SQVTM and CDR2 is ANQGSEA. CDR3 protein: CSFTGSLTETQYF. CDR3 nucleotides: TGCAGCTTCACCGGGAGCCTCACAGAGACCCAGTACTTC.

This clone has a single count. The CDR3 loop reads CASSYSRQGQPQHF. The CDR3 nucleotides read TGTGCCAGCAGTTACTCCCGGCAGGGCCAGCCCCAGCATTTT. The chain recombines TRBV6-6 with TRBJ1-5; D perhaps matches TRBD1 (5 bases). The CDR3 has 14 residues. Deletions cut 0 bases from V and 7 bases from J, with 10 bases between. The germline V gene encodes CDR1 MNHNY and CDR2 SVGAGI (reference sequence).

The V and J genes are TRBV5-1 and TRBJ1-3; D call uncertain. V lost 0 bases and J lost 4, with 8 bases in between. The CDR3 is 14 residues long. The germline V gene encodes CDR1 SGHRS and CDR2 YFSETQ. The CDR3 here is CASSLAGRGNTIYF. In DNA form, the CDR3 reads TGCGCCAGCAGCTTGGCTGGGAGGGGAAACACCATATATTTT. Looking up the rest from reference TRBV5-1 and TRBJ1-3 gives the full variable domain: KAGVTQTPRYLIKTRGQQVTLSCSPISGHRSVSWYQQTPGQGLQFLFEYFSETQRNKGNFPGRFSGRQFSNSRSEMNVSTLELGDSALYLCASSLAGRGNTIYFGEGSWLTVV.

This CDR3 reads CASSTDIRGVKNTEAFF. The CDR3, as DNA: TGTGCCAGCAGCACAGACATCAGGGGGGTCAAGAACACTGAAGCTTTCTTT. The V call is TRBV7-6, the J call TRBJ1-1, with 7 nucleotides matching TRBD1. Germline V CDR1 and CDR2: SGHVS, FNYEAQ. CDR3 size: 17 residues. J was trimmed by 1 base and V by 5 bases; bases with no gene match: 13.

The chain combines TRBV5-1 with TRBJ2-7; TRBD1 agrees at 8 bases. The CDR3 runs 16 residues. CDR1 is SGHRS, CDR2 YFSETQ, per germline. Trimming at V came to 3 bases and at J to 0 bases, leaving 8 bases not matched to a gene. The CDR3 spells CASSYGDRPSSYEQYF. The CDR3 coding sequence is TGCGCCAGCAGCTATGGGGACAGGCCGAGCTCCTACGAGCAGTACTTC.

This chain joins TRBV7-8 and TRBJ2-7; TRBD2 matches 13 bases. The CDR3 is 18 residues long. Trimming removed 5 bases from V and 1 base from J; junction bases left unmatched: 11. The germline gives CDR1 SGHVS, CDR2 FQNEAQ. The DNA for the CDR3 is TGTGCCAGCAGCCTGGAAAGGACTAGCGGGAGTGGTTCCTACGAGCAGTACTTC. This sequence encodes CASSLERTSGSGSYEQYF.

The chain's CDR3 is CASSPLPGLPSRVEKLFF. CDR3 nucleotides: TGTGCCAGCAGCCCACTGCCGGGACTCCCGTCGAGGGTTGAAAAACTGTTTTTT. The chain employs TRBV27 and TRBJ1-4; possible D gene TRBD1, 5 bases. Trimming stripped 6 bases from V and 7 bases from J, with 27 bases between. CDR1 is MNHEY and CDR2 is SMNVEV in the germline V gene (reference sequence). CDR3 size: 18 residues.

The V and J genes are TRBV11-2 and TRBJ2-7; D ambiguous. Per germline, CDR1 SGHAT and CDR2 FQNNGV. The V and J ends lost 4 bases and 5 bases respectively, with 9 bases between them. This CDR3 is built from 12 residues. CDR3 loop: CASSSEVHEQYF. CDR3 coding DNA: TGTGCCAGCAGCTCCGAGGTCCACGAGCAGTACTTC.

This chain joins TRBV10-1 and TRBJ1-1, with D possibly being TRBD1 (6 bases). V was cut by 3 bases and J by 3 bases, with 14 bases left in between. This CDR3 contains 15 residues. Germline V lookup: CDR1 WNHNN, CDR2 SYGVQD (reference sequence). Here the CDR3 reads CASSDQGRGDTEAFF. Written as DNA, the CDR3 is TGCGCCAGCAGTGACCAGGGGAGGGGGGACACTGAAGCTTTCTTT.

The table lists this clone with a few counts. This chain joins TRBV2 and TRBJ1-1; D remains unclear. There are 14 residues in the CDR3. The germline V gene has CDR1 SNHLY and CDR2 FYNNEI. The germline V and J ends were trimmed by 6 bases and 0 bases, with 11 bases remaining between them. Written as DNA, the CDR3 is TGTGCCAGCAGGCGAAACGTATTGAACACTGAAGCTTTCTTT. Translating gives CASRRNVLNTEAFF.

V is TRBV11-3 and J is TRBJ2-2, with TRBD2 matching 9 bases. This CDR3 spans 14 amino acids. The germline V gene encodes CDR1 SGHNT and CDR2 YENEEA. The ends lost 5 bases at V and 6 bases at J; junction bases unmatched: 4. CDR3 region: CASSRGGAAGELFF. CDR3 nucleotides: TGTGCCAGCAGCCGCGGGGGGGCGGCCGGGGAGCTGTTTTTT.

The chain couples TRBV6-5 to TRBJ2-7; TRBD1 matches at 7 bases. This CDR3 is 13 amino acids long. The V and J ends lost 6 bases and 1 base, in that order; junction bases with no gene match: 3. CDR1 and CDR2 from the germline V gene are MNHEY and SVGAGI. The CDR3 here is CASSPGQSYEQYF. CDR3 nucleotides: TGTGCCAGCAGCCCGGGACAGTCCTACGAGCAGTACTTC.

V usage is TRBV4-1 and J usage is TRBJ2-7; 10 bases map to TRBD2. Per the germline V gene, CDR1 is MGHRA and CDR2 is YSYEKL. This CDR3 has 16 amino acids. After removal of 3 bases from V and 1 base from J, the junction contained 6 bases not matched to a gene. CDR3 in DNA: TGCGCCAGCAGCCAGTCGGGACTAGCGAATTCCTACGAGCAGTACTTC. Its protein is CASSQSGLANSYEQYF.

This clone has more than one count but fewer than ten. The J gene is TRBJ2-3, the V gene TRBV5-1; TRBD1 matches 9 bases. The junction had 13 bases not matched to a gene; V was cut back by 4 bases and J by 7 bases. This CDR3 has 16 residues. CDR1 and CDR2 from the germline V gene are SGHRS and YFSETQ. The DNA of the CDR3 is TGCGCCAGCAGCGTAGACGGACAGGGGATTGGGAATACGCAGTATTTT. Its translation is CASSVDGQGIGNTQYF.

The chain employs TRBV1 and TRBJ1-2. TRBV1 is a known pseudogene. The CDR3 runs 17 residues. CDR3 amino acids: CTSSRREREGVGYGYTF. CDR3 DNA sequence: TGCACCAGCAGCCGAAGGGAAAGGGAGGGAGTGGGCTATGGCTACACCTTC.

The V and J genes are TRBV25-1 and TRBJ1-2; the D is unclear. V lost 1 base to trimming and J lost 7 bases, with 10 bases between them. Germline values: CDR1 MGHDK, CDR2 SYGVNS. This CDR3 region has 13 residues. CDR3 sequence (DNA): TGTGCCAGCAGTGAATCCTATAGAGGTGGCTACACCTTC. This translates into CASSESYRGGYTF.

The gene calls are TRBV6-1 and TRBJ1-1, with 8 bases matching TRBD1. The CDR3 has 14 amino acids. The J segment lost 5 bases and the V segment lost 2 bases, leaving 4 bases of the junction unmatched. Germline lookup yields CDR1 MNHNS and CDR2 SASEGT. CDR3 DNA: TGTGCCAGCAGTGAACCAGGGGGCAGGACTGAAGCTTTCTTT. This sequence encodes CASSEPGGRTEAFF.

This CDR3 reads CASRPFWAPPGNTEAFF. The CDR3 region has the DNA TGTGCCAGCAGGCCATTCTGGGCCCCGCCGGGGAACACTGAAGCTTTCTTT. This rearrangement joins TRBV6-4 to TRBJ1-1; no clear D. Trimming shortened V by 6 bases and J by 1 base, and 21 bases separated the two germline ends. The CDR3 totals 17 residues. CDR1 and CDR2 (germline): MRHNA, SNTAGT.